The rows below give T cell receptor beta chains drawn from one sample of a study of T cell changes during pregnancy in multiple sclerosis. Some clones are missing from TCRdb's copy, which holds only in-frame ones; the method was immunoSEQ multiplex PCR. Of roughly 110,000 clones listed, around 90% are singletons. Sequenced here: peripheral blood, sampled after pregnancy. These receptors were collected from a female donor with multiple sclerosis, enrolled in a pregnancy study. CDR3s include the opening cysteine and the closing phenylalanine or tryptophan. Fields, in order: J gene, D gene, clone size, V gene, CDR3 protein, CDR3 DNA. D genes are given only for firm matches. Some rows mark clone size as missing; the rest say once, few, many or name a class of expanded clone.

j_call: TRBJ1-5
d_call: .
clone_size: .
v_call: TRBV10-1
cdr3_aa: CASSENSNQPQHF
cdr3_nt: TGCGCCAGCAGTGAGAACAGTAATCAGCCCCAGCATTTT

j_call: TRBJ2-7
d_call: .
clone_size: .
v_call: TRBV5-6
cdr3_aa: CASSLLAGFHEQYF
cdr3_nt: TGTGCCAGCAGCTTGTTGGCAGGGTTCCACGAGCAGTACTTC

j_call: TRBJ2-1
d_call: .
clone_size: .
v_call: TRBV6-6
cdr3_aa: CASTQDRSSYNEQFF
cdr3_nt: TGTGCCAGCACCCAAGACCGGAGCTCCTACAATGAGCAGTTCTTC

j_call: TRBJ1-5
d_call: TRBD1
clone_size: .
v_call: TRBV9
cdr3_aa: CASSPRTGVDQPQHF
cdr3_nt: TGTGCCAGCAGCCCTCGGACAGGGGTTGATCAGCCCCAGCATTTT

j_call: TRBJ2-1
d_call: .
clone_size: .
v_call: TRBV9
cdr3_aa: CASSVVPGGGGYEQFF
cdr3_nt: TGTGCCAGCAGCGTAGTCCCCGGCGGGGGCGGGTATGAGCAGTTCTTC

j_call: TRBJ2-5
d_call: TRBD1
clone_size: .
v_call: TRBV27
cdr3_aa: CASSPLEGADQETQYF
cdr3_nt: TGTGCCAGCAGCCCTCTAGAGGGGGCAGATCAAGAGACCCAGTACTTC

j_call: TRBJ1-2
d_call: .
clone_size: .
v_call: TRBV29-1
cdr3_aa: CSVERGGYGYTF
cdr3_nt: TGCAGCGTTGAAAGGGGGGGATATGGCTACACCTTC

j_call: TRBJ1-4
d_call: TRBD1
clone_size: .
v_call: TRBV5-1
cdr3_aa: CASRWGQGGEKLFF
cdr3_nt: TGCGCCAGCAGATGGGGACAGGGCGGTGAAAAACTGTTTTTT

j_call: TRBJ2-6
d_call: .
clone_size: .
v_call: TRBV7-8
cdr3_aa: CASSYYSGANVLTF
cdr3_nt: TGTGCCAGCAGCTACTACTCTGGGGCCAACGTCCTGACTTTC

j_call: TRBJ2-2
d_call: .
clone_size: .
v_call: TRBV5-1
cdr3_aa: CASSLGTSTNTGELFF
cdr3_nt: TGCGCCAGCAGCTTGGGAACCTCAACTAACACCGGGGAGCTGTTTTTT

j_call: TRBJ2-2
d_call: .
clone_size: .
v_call: TRBV5-1
cdr3_aa: CASSFFGTSTGELFF
cdr3_nt: TGCGCCAGCAGCTTCTTCGGGACTTCCACCGGGGAGCTGTTTTTT

j_call: TRBJ1-4
d_call: TRBD1
clone_size: .
v_call: TRBV28
cdr3_aa: CASRPLRGHSDEKLFF
cdr3_nt: TGTGCCAGCAGGCCACTCAGGGGGCATTCAGATGAAAAACTGTTTTTT

j_call: TRBJ1-1
d_call: TRBD1
clone_size: .
v_call: TRBV11-2
cdr3_aa: CASSLRTGGGDTEAFF
cdr3_nt: TGTGCCAGCAGCTTACGGACAGGGGGAGGGGACACTGAAGCTTTCTTT

j_call: TRBJ1-1
d_call: TRBD1
clone_size: .
v_call: TRBV6-1
cdr3_aa: CASRSQGRSNTEAFF
cdr3_nt: TGTGCCAGCAGGTCACAGGGGCGGTCGAACACTGAAGCTTTCTTT

j_call: TRBJ2-7
d_call: .
clone_size: .
v_call: TRBV25-1
cdr3_aa: CASSAAGTGEQYF
cdr3_nt: TGTGCCAGCAGTGCAGCCGGCACGGGCGAGCAGTACTTC

j_call: TRBJ1-2
d_call: .
clone_size: .
v_call: TRBV19
cdr3_aa: CASSLEGFAYGYTF
cdr3_nt: TGTGCCAGTAGCCTTGAGGGTTTTGCTTATGGCTACACCTTC

j_call: TRBJ1-1
d_call: TRBD1
clone_size: .
v_call: TRBV2
cdr3_aa: CASNRQGEAVGAFF
cdr3_nt: TGTGCCAGCAATCGACAGGGAGAGGCGGTAGGAGCTTTCTTT

j_call: TRBJ1-3
d_call: TRBD1
clone_size: .
v_call: TRBV19
cdr3_aa: CASTSTGDSGNTIYF
cdr3_nt: TGTGCCAGTACCTCAACAGGGGACTCTGGAAACACCATATATTTT

j_call: TRBJ1-2
d_call: .
clone_size: .
v_call: TRBV9
cdr3_aa: CASSVDGGPARGYTF
cdr3_nt: TGTGCCAGCAGCGTAGATGGAGGGCCCGCTCGGGGCTACACCTTC

j_call: TRBJ1-6
d_call: .
clone_size: .
v_call: TRBV2
cdr3_aa: CASSVLESLNSPLHF
cdr3_nt: TGTGCCAGCAGTGTTCTTGAGAGTCTTAATTCACCCCTCCACTTT

j_call: TRBJ1-1
d_call: .
clone_size: .
v_call: TRBV7-9
cdr3_aa: CASSSHRANTEAFF
cdr3_nt: TGTGCCAGCAGCTCCCACAGGGCAAACACTGAAGCTTTCTTT

j_call: TRBJ2-1
d_call: TRBD2
clone_size: .
v_call: TRBV4-1
cdr3_aa: CASSPHKTSGRGNEQFF
cdr3_nt: TGCGCCAGCAGCCCTCACAAGACTAGCGGGAGGGGAAATGAGCAGTTCTTC

j_call: TRBJ2-7
d_call: TRBD2
clone_size: .
v_call: TRBV7-9
cdr3_aa: CASSLETSGGSPYEQYF
cdr3_nt: TGTGCCAGCAGCTTAGAGACTAGCGGGGGTTCGCCCTACGAGCAGTACTTC

j_call: TRBJ2-4
d_call: .
clone_size: .
v_call: TRBV6-1
cdr3_aa: CASISGVAKNIQYF
cdr3_nt: TGTGCCAGCATTTCAGGGGTTGCCAAAAACATTCAGTACTTC

j_call: TRBJ2-2
d_call: TRBD1
clone_size: .
v_call: TRBV11-3
cdr3_aa: CASSPSTGANTGELFF
cdr3_nt: TGTGCCAGCAGCCCATCCACAGGGGCGAACACCGGGGAGCTGTTTTTT

j_call: TRBJ2-7
d_call: TRBD2
clone_size: .
v_call: TRBV12-5
cdr3_aa: CASASGSGNEQYF
cdr3_nt: TGTGCTAGTGCTAGCGGGAGTGGTAACGAGCAGTACTTC

j_call: TRBJ1-1
d_call: .
clone_size: few
v_call: TRBV7-2
cdr3_aa: CASSLRGNTEAFF
cdr3_nt: TGTGCCAGCAGCTTACGGGGGAACACTGAAGCTTTCTTT

j_call: TRBJ2-1
d_call: .
clone_size: .
v_call: TRBV5-1
cdr3_aa: CASSFLGLVGNEQFF
cdr3_nt: TGCGCCAGCAGCTTCCTGGGGCTTGTGGGCAATGAGCAGTTCTTC

j_call: TRBJ2-3
d_call: TRBD1
clone_size: .
v_call: TRBV10-3
cdr3_aa: CATAGQGPDTQYF
cdr3_nt: TGTGCCACCGCAGGACAGGGGCCAGATACGCAGTATTTT

j_call: TRBJ1-1
d_call: TRBD1
clone_size: few
v_call: TRBV2
cdr3_aa: CASRKGALNTEAFF
cdr3_nt: TGTGCCAGCAGGAAGGGGGCTCTGAACACTGAAGCTTTCTTT

j_call: TRBJ1-4
d_call: TRBD1
clone_size: .
v_call: TRBV2
cdr3_aa: CASSEAWNHSDRDNEKLFF
cdr3_nt: TGTGCCAGCAGTGAAGCTTGGAACCACTCGGACAGGGATAATGAAAAACTGTTTTTT

j_call: TRBJ2-7
d_call: .
clone_size: .
v_call: TRBV28
cdr3_aa: CASSPGPGQVYEQYF
cdr3_nt: TGTGCCAGCAGTCCGGGTCCGGGACAAGTCTACGAGCAGTACTTC

j_call: TRBJ2-1
d_call: .
clone_size: .
v_call: TRBV14
cdr3_aa: CASSQERVLYNEQFF
cdr3_nt: TGTGCCAGCAGCCAGGAGCGGGTATTATACAATGAGCAGTTCTTC

j_call: TRBJ2-2
d_call: TRBD1
clone_size: .
v_call: TRBV27
cdr3_aa: CASTGDREKTGELFF
cdr3_nt: TGTGCCAGCACGGGGGACAGGGAGAAAACCGGGGAGCTGTTTTTT

j_call: TRBJ1-5
d_call: TRBD1
clone_size: .
v_call: TRBV19
cdr3_aa: CASSKSDRENQPQHF
cdr3_nt: TGTGCCAGTAGTAAATCGGACAGGGAGAATCAGCCCCAGCATTTT

j_call: TRBJ2-1
d_call: .
clone_size: .
v_call: TRBV20-1
cdr3_aa: CSATENEQFF
cdr3_nt: TGCAGTGCAACCGAGAATGAGCAGTTCTTC

j_call: TRBJ2-7
d_call: .
clone_size: .
v_call: TRBV27
cdr3_aa: CASSLGQTYEQYF
cdr3_nt: TGTGCCAGCAGTTTAGGGCAGACCTACGAGCAGTACTTC

j_call: TRBJ1-1
d_call: TRBD1
clone_size: .
v_call: TRBV19
cdr3_aa: CASRDTGGWNTEAFF
cdr3_nt: TGTGCCAGTAGGGACACAGGGGGCTGGAACACTGAAGCTTTCTTT

j_call: TRBJ2-7
d_call: .
clone_size: .
v_call: TRBV2
cdr3_aa: CASSAVDSYEQYF
cdr3_nt: TGTGCCAGCAGTGCGGTCGACTCCTACGAGCAGTACTTC

j_call: TRBJ1-5
d_call: .
clone_size: .
v_call: TRBV7-4
cdr3_aa: CASSLAGGNQPQHF
cdr3_nt: TGTGCCAGCAGCTTAGCAGGGGGCAATCAGCCCCAGCATTTT

j_call: TRBJ2-2
d_call: .
clone_size: .
v_call: TRBV6-4
cdr3_aa: CASSEGSTGELFF
cdr3_nt: TGTGCCAGCAGTGAGGGCAGCACCGGGGAGCTGTTTTTT

j_call: TRBJ1-2
d_call: .
clone_size: .
v_call: TRBV10-3
cdr3_aa: CAIRALNGYTF
cdr3_nt: TGTGCCATCAGGGCCCTTAATGGCTACACCTTC

j_call: TRBJ2-5
d_call: TRBD1
clone_size: .
v_call: TRBV19
cdr3_aa: CASSIRTGSKETQYF
cdr3_nt: TGTGCCAGTAGTATTCGGACAGGGTCGAAAGAGACCCAGTACTTC

j_call: TRBJ1-5
d_call: .
clone_size: .
v_call: TRBV5-8
cdr3_aa: CASSSGRGSNQPQHF
cdr3_nt: TGTGCCAGCAGCTCCGGAAGGGGAAGCAATCAGCCCCAGCATTTT

j_call: TRBJ2-7
d_call: TRBD2
clone_size: .
v_call: TRBV11-2
cdr3_aa: CASSLDVEFRLAGVEQYF
cdr3_nt: TGTGCCAGCAGCTTAGACGTTGAGTTCCGGCTAGCGGGAGTGGAGCAGTACTTC

j_call: TRBJ1-2
d_call: TRBD1
clone_size: .
v_call: TRBV6-6
cdr3_aa: CASSYSNRGRIYGYTF
cdr3_nt: TGTGCCAGCAGTTACTCCAACAGGGGGCGCATCTATGGCTACACCTTC

j_call: TRBJ1-1
d_call: TRBD1
clone_size: .
v_call: TRBV15
cdr3_aa: CATSLDRGGTEAFF
cdr3_nt: TGTGCCACCAGCTTGGACAGGGGTGGCACTGAAGCTTTCTTT

j_call: TRBJ1-5
d_call: .
clone_size: .
v_call: TRBV15
cdr3_aa: CATSRDGRGERQPQHF
cdr3_nt: TGTGCCACCAGCAGAGATGGGAGGGGTGAGCGTCAGCCCCAGCATTTT